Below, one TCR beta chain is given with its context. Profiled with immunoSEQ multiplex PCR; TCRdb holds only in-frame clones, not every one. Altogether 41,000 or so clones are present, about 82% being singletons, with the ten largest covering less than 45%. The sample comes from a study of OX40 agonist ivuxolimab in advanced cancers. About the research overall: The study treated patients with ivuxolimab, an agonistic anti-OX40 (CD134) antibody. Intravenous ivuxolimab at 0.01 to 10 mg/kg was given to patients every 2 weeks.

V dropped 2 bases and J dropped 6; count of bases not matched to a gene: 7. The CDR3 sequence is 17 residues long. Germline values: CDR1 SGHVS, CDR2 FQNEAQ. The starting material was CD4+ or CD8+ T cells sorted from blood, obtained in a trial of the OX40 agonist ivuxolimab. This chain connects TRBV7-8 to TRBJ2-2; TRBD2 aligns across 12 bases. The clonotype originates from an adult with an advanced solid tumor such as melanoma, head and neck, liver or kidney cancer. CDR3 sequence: CASSLNPSGRGPGELFF. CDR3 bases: TGTGCCAGCAGCTTAAACCCTAGCGGGAGGGGCCCCGGGGAGCTGTTTTTT.